These T cell receptor beta chains were read from a single sample in a study of control samples from healthy donors and cancer patients. TCRdb keeps only in-frame clones here, not all; method: immunoSEQ multiplex PCR. The sample contains over 150,000 clones, nearly 90% of which appear only once. What was sequenced was blood. These receptors all stem from a woman aged 45-60 years in good health. The CDR3 runs from the conserved cysteine through the conserved F or W. A D gene is named only where the DNA matches it firmly. Part of the rows lack a size; the others show once, few, many or a class for expanded clones.

size	V	D	J	length	CDR3	DNA
once	TRBV6-2/TRBV6-3	TRBD1	TRBJ2-1	15	CASSYWGTGYNEQFF	TGTGCCAGCAGTTACTGGGGGACAGGATACAATGAGCAGTTCTTC
-	TRBV2	-	TRBJ1-1	13	CASSGRRNTEAFF	TGTGCCAGCAGTGGAAGGAGGAACACTGAAGCTTTCTTT
-	TRBV5-1	-	TRBJ2-3	12	CASSGNLDTQYF	TGCGCCAGCAGCGGGAACCTCGATACGCAGTATTTT
once	TRBV2	-	TRBJ2-2	14	CASMRRGNTGELFF	TGTGCCAGCATGAGGCGAGGGAACACCGGGGAGCTGTTTTTT
-	TRBV7-6	-	TRBJ1-5	15	CASSLDSYSNQPQHF	TGTGCCAGCAGCTTAGACAGTTATAGCAATCAGCCCCAGCATTTT
-	TRBV9	-	TRBJ2-4	17	CASSVGPGDISQNIQYF	TGTGCCAGCAGCGTGGGTCCGGGGGACATAAGTCAAAACATTCAGTACTTC
-	TRBV4-1	-	TRBJ2-7	13	CASSQGYGYEQYF	TGCGCCAGCAGCCAAGGGTACGGCTACGAGCAGTACTTC
-	TRBV7-3	TRBD1	TRBJ1-2	16	CASSAQGATLSYGYTF	TGTGCCAGCAGCGCACAGGGGGCAACCCTTTCTTATGGCTACACCTTC
once	TRBV11-2	-	TRBJ1-1	13	CASSFIMNTEAFF	TGTGCCAGCAGCTTTATCATGAACACTGAAGCTTTCTTT
-	TRBV5-1	-	TRBJ1-1	14	CASVPGTRNTEAFF	TGCGCCAGCGTACCCGGGACACGGAACACTGAAGCTTTCTTT
-	TRBV7-6	TRBD1	TRBJ2-1	15	CASSSGQGGLNEQFF	TGTGCCAGCAGCTCGGGACAGGGTGGATTAAATGAGCAGTTCTTC
-	TRBV7-9	-	TRBJ1-4	13	CASSLGAHEKLFF	TGTGCCAGCAGCTTGGGGGCCCATGAAAAACTGTTTTTT
-	TRBV2	TRBD1	TRBJ2-3	16	CASILSPTGYTDTQYF	TGTGCCAGCATTCTTAGCCCGACAGGGTACACGGATACGCAGTATTTT
-	TRBV6-5	TRBD1	TRBJ1-1	14	CASRSRQGLAEAFF	TGTGCCAGCAGATCCAGACAGGGGCTAGCTGAAGCTTTCTTT
-	TRBV9	-	TRBJ1-3	14	CASSVATTGNTIYF	TGTGCCAGCAGCGTAGCCACAACAGGAAACACCATATATTTT
-	TRBV30	TRBD1	TRBJ1-1	17	CAWSVGTGGFGDTEAFF	TGTGCCTGGAGTGTAGGGACAGGGGGCTTCGGGGACACTGAAGCTTTCTTT
-	TRBV6-6	TRBD1	TRBJ1-1	13	CASVQGVVPEAFF	TGTGCCAGCGTACAGGGGGTGGTTCCTGAAGCTTTCTTT
-	TRBV15	-	TRBJ2-3	13	CATSRAGSDTQYF	TGTGCCACCAGCAGAGCAGGGTCAGATACGCAGTATTTT
-	TRBV19	TRBD1	TRBJ2-7	15	CASSPGQGSSYEQYF	TGTGCCAGTAGTCCGGGACAGGGGTCCTCCTACGAGCAGTACTTC
-	TRBV19	-	TRBJ1-2	14	CASNGGSTGRGYTF	TGTGCCAGTAATGGGGGGAGCACGGGTCGAGGCTACACCTTC
-	TRBV7-9	TRBD1	TRBJ2-7	18	CASSLEVGDRGPSYEQYF	TGTGCCAGCAGCTTAGAGGTTGGGGACAGGGGCCCCTCCTACGAGCAGTACTTC
once	TRBV5-1	TRBD1	TRBJ1-2	15	CASSLGQGVTYGYTF	TGCGCCAGCAGCTTGGGGCAGGGGGTAACCTATGGCTACACCTTC
-	TRBV3-1/TRBV3-2	-	TRBJ1-6	16	CASSPKSTGLTSPLHF	TGTGCCAGCAGCCCGAAATCAACAGGGCTAACTTCACCCCTCCACTTT
-	TRBV7-9	-	TRBJ2-5	16	CASSLIGQGGQETQYF	TGTGCCAGCAGCTTAATCGGCCAGGGTGGACAAGAGACCCAGTACTTC
-	TRBV5-1	-	TRBJ1-5	18	CASRLQGNGSYSNQPQHF	TGCGCCAGCCGACTTCAGGGAAACGGGTCATATAGCAATCAGCCCCAGCATTTT
once	TRBV2	TRBD2	TRBJ2-3	19	CASSLASGTGGKSTDTQYF	TGTGCCAGCAGCCTTGCGAGCGGGACGGGGGGGAAAAGCACAGATACGCAGTATTTT
-	TRBV15	-	TRBJ1-1	17	CATSRRATGAGGTEAFF	TGTGCCACCAGCAGGAGGGCCACAGGTGCCGGGGGCACTGAAGCTTTCTTT